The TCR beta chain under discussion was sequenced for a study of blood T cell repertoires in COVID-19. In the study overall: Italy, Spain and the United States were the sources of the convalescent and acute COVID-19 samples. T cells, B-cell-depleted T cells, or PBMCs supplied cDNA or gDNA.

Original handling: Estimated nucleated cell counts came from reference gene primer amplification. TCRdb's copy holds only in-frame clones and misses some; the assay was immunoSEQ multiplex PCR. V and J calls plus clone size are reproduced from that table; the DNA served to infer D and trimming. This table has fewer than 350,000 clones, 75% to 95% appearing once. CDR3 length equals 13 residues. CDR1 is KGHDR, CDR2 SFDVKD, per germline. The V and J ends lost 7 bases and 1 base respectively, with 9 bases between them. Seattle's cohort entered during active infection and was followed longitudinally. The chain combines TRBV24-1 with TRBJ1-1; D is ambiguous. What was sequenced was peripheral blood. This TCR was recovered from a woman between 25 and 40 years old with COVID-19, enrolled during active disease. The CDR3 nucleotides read TGTGCCACCAGAAGCCTCCGGAACACTGAAGCTTTCTTT. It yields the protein CATRSLRNTEAFF.